This T cell receptor (beta chain) was found in a study of blood T cell repertoires in COVID-19. Across the whole study: Material from acute and convalescent COVID-19 was sourced from the United States, Italy and Spain.

Allocation to cohorts depended on clinical history reported by the participants. As originally analysed: Quantification of nucleated cells was approximated via reference gene primer amplification. Sequenced by immunoSEQ multiplex PCR; TCRdb stores in-frame clones only, minus some. V and J calls and clone size are copied from that table; D and trimming were computed from the DNA. The table records 160,000 or so clones, more than 75% of them present only once. Sequenced sample: PBMCs or T cells enriched from blood (not recorded which). The TCR originated in a woman in her 50s who had recovered from COVID-19.

DNA for the CDR3: TGCGCCAGCAGCTTTACGGACACTTACACCGGGGAGCTGTTTTTT. Residues: CASSFTDTYTGELFF. This chain joins TRBV5-1 and TRBJ2-2, with D possibly matching TRBD1 (5 bases). The germline V gene has CDR1 SGHRS and CDR2 YFSETQ. This CDR3 region has 15 residues. Trimming left V 2 bases short and J 3 bases short, with 11 bases between.